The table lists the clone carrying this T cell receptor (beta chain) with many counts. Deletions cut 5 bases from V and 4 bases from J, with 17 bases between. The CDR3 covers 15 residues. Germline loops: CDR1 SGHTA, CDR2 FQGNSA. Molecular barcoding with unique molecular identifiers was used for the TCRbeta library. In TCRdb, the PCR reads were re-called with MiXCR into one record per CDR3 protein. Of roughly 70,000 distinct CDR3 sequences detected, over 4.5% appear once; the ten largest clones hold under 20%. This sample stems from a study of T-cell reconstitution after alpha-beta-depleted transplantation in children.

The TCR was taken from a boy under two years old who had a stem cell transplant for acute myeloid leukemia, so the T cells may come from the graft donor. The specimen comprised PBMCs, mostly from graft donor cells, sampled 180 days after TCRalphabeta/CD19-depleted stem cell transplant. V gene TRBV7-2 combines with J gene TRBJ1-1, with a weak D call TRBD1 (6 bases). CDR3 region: CASSPGGGRGTEAFF. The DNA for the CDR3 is TGTGCCAGCAGCCCGGGGGGGGGGCGAGGCACTGAAGCTTTCTTT. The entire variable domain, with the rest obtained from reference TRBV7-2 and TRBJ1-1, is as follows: GAGVSQSPSNKVTEKGKDVELRCDPISGHTALYWYRQSLGQGLEFLIYFQGNSAPDKSGLPSDRFSAERTGGSVSTLTIQRTQQEDSAVYLCASSPGGGRGTEAFFGQGTRLTVV.